These 20 T cell receptor beta chains were all obtained from the same sample, sequenced in a study of T cell responses to AZD1222 COVID-19 vaccine. The assay was immunoSEQ multiplex PCR, and TCRdb's table has in-frame clones only and misses some. Among over 120,000 clones, around 84% were seen once, and the ten largest hold roughly 5.1%. This specimen consisted of peripheral blood, obtained 28 days after the second AZD1222 dose. The receptors here all came from an adult who received the AZD1222 COVID-19 vaccine.

The gene calls are TRBV30 and TRBJ2-1; D might be TRBD2 (5 bases). The CDR3 is 12 residues long. Per the germline V gene, CDR1 is GTSNPN and CDR2 is SVGIG (reference sequence). Trimming removed 3 bases at V and 9 bases at J, with 12 bases between. CDR3 sequence (DNA): TGTGCCTGGAGCTTGGTGGGGAGTGAGCAGTTCTTC. Translation gives CAWSLVGSEQFF.

The chain links TRBV10-1 to TRBJ2-3, with 8 nucleotides matching TRBD2. Per germline, CDR1 WNHNN and CDR2 SYGVQD (reference sequence). Trimming removed 1 base from V and 5 bases from J; junction bases left unmatched: 8. The CDR3 has 16 residues. The CDR3 DNA sequence: TGCGCCAGCAGTGAGTTACCGGGACTAGGGCGAGATACGCAGTATTTT. It encodes CASSELPGLGRDTQYF.

The chain couples TRBV5-6 to TRBJ1-2; TRBD1 matches at 9 bases. The CDR3 totals 16 residues. V shed 0 bases and J 4 bases; nucleotides not matched to a gene: 7. CDR1 and CDR2 (germline): SGHDT, YYEEEE. The CDR3 reads CASSLGGQTGGYGYTF. The CDR3 DNA is TGTGCCAGCAGCTTGGGAGGCCAGACAGGGGGCTATGGCTACACCTTC.

This clone was detected only a few times. CDR3 DNA sequence: TGTGCCTCGAAAGGGGATACGAACACTGAAGCTTTCTTT. Its protein product is CASKGDTNTEAFF. The V and J genes are TRBV30 and TRBJ1-1; possibly TRBD1 for D (5 bases). Germline-derived CDR1 and CDR2 are GTSNPN and SVGIG (reference sequence). The CDR3 has 13 residues. V lost 7 bases to trimming and J lost 1 base, with 13 bases between them.

The J gene is TRBJ2-7, the V gene TRBV12-3 or TRBV12-4; D gene ambiguous. V was pared by 4 bases and J by 3 bases, with 4 bases between. There are 11 residues in the CDR3. CDR3 coding DNA: TGTGCCAGCAGTTCCCTCTACGAGCAGTACTTC. Translating it yields CASSSLYEQYF.

The chain is built from TRBV23-1 and TRBJ1-4; 7 bases agree with TRBD1. TRBV23-1 is reported as an ORF; its role is uncertain. V dropped 4 bases and J dropped 3; count of bases not matched to a gene: 11. CDR3 length: 17 residues. The CDR3 loop is CASSPFFRQGANEKLFF. The CDR3 DNA is TGCGCCAGCAGTCCCTTCTTCCGACAGGGAGCTAATGAAAAACTGTTTTTT.

The chain couples TRBV29-1 to TRBJ1-2, with D perhaps TRBD1 (5 bases). Germline assignment: CDR1 SQVTM and CDR2 ANQGSEA. The CDR3 has 13 amino acids. Trimming left V 5 bases short and J 8 bases short, with 18 bases between. CDR3 coding DNA: TGCAGCGTTCAATCCGGGACCTGGGAGGGCTACACCTTC. Translating gives CSVQSGTWEGYTF.

The chain recombines TRBV5-4 with TRBJ1-6; 10 bases align to TRBD1. V shed 0 bases, J shed 9 bases, and the junction held 0 bases outside the gene matches. Germline CDR1 SGHNT, CDR2 YYREEE (reference sequence). CDR3 size: 14 residues. CDR3 in DNA: TGTGCCAGCAGCTTGGGGGACAGGGGTTCACCCCTCCACTTT. Protein sequence: CASSLGDRGSPLHF.

CDR3 nucleotides: TGTGCCAGCAGCCATGGGGTCCCTGAAGCTTTCTTT. Translated: CASSHGVPEAFF. The chain links TRBV11-2 to TRBJ1-1; D not certain. The CDR3 sequence is 12 residues long. V was shortened by 5 bases and J by 6 bases, with 10 bases between the two germline ends. Germline V gene sequence: CDR1 SGHAT, CDR2 FQNNGV.

The chain employs TRBV6-2 or TRBV6-3 and TRBJ1-6, with TRBD1 matching over 7 bases. The CDR3 runs 16 residues. Germline CDR1 MNHEY, CDR2 SVGEGT. With V trimmed by 4 bases and J by 3 bases, 6 bases remained unmatched. CDR3: CASSSRGPDYNSPLHF. The CDR3 nucleotides are TGTGCCAGCAGTTCAAGGGGGCCGGACTATAATTCACCCCTCCACTTT.

The rearrangement joins TRBV5-1 to TRBJ1-2; 7 bases agree with TRBD1. Trimming at V came to 2 bases and at J to 0 bases, leaving 4 bases not matched to a gene. Germline V gene lookup returns CDR1 SGHRS and CDR2 YFSETQ. The CDR3 is made up of 15 amino acids. CDR3 sequence reads: CASSLGTVANYGYTF. In DNA, the CDR3 is TGCGCCAGCAGCTTAGGGACAGTTGCTAACTATGGCTACACCTTC.

Written as DNA, the CDR3 is TGCGCCAGCAGCTTGGACGAGACCCAGTACTTC. Translated: CASSLDETQYF. The chain links TRBV5-1 to TRBJ2-5, with D hard to call. Per germline, CDR1 SGHRS and CDR2 YFSETQ. The V gene lost 0 bases and the J gene lost 5 bases, with 2 bases spanning the gap. CDR3 size: 11 residues.

V and J are TRBV10-3 and TRBJ2-1, with D unresolved. The CDR3 is 15 residues long. Germline V gene lookup returns CDR1 ENHRY and CDR2 SYGVKD. V lost 5 bases and J 2 bases, leaving 13 bases between the germline ends. As DNA, the CDR3 is TGTGCCATCAGTTCCGGCCTAGGCCCCTACAATGAGCAGTTCTTC. Its protein product is CAISSGLGPYNEQFF.

The chain employs TRBV6-5 and TRBJ1-2; 8 positions agree with TRBD1. Losses at the gene ends were 2 bases for V and 0 bases for J; bases not matched to a gene: 2. This CDR3 has 15 residues. The V gene's germline CDR1 is MNHEY and CDR2 SVGAGI. CDR3 coding DNA: TGTGCCAGCAGTTACGGACAGGGACCTAACTATGGCTACACCTTC. Its translation: CASSYGQGPNYGYTF.

The chain has TRBV27 and TRBJ1-3; D gene ambiguous. V lost 6 bases and J lost 1, with 13 bases in between. The V gene's germline CDR1 is MNHEY and CDR2 SMNVEV (reference sequence). The length of the CDR3 is 15 residues. The CDR3 bases are TGTGCCAGCAGCTCCCTCGGGGTGTCTGGAAACACCATATATTTT. It yields the protein CASSSLGVSGNTIYF.

The V and J genes are TRBV4-1 and TRBJ2-7, with 9 bases aligning to TRBD2. The CDR3 runs to 18 residues. Germline V gives CDR1 MGHRA, CDR2 YSYEKL. J was trimmed by 0 bases and V by 3 bases; bases with no gene match: 12. The CDR3 region is CASSQGGIAGAHSYEQYF. The DNA of the CDR3 is TGCGCCAGCAGCCAGGGGGGGATAGCGGGAGCCCACTCCTACGAGCAGTACTTC.

The CDR3 bases are TGTGCCCTAACAGGGAGCGAAGATACGCAGTATTTT. This encodes CALTGSEDTQYF. The chain joins TRBV7-9 to TRBJ2-3, with a possible D match to TRBD1 (6 bases). There are 12 residues in the CDR3. Germline assignment: CDR1 SEHNR and CDR2 FQNEAQ (reference sequence). Trimming left V 11 bases short and J 5 bases short, with 14 bases between.

The chain joins TRBV5-4 to TRBJ1-2; possibly TRBD1 for D (5 bases). Trimming pared 4 bases from V and 7 bases from J, leaving 20 bases between. Germline V lookup: CDR1 SGHNT, CDR2 YYREEE (reference sequence). The CDR3 sequence is 15 residues long. CDR3 sequence reads: CASSTQSNTGFGYTF. The CDR3 DNA follows: TGTGCCAGCAGCACACAATCAAATACAGGCTTTGGCTACACCTTC.

The rearrangement uses TRBV4-2 and TRBJ2-3; no reliable D call. The CDR3 loop spans 14 amino acids. Germline lookup yields CDR1 LGHNA and CDR2 YNFKEQ. Trimming took off 4 bases at V and 0 bases at J, with 8 bases between the two ends. The CDR3 region is CASSPQDSTDTQYF. CDR3 coding DNA: TGTGCCAGCAGCCCCCAGGATAGCACAGATACGCAGTATTTT.

The J gene is TRBJ1-5, the V gene TRBV7-2; weak D call: TRBD1 (5 bases). The V and J ends lost 7 bases and 4 bases respectively, with 17 bases between them. The CDR3 is made up of 15 amino acids. Germline loops: CDR1 SGHTA, CDR2 FQGNSA. The CDR3 nucleotides read TGTGCCAGCACCTTCATGGGGCTCGGTAATCAGCCCCAGCATTTT. It yields the protein CASTFMGLGNQPQHF.